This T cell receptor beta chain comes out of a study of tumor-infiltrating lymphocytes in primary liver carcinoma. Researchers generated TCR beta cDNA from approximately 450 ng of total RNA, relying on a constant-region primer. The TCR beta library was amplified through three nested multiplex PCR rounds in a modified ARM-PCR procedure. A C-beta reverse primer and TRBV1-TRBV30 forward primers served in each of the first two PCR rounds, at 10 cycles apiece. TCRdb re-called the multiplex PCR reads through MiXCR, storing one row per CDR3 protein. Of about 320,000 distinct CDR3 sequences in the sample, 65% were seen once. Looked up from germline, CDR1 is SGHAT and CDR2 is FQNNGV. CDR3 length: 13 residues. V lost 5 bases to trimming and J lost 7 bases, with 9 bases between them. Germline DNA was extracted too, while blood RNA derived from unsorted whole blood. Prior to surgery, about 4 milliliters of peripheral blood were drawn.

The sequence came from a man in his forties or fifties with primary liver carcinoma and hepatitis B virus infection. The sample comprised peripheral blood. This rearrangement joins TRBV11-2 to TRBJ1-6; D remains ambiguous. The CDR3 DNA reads TGTGCCAGCAGCGCCCCCCCCAATTCACCCCTCCACTTT. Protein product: CASSAPPNSPLHF.